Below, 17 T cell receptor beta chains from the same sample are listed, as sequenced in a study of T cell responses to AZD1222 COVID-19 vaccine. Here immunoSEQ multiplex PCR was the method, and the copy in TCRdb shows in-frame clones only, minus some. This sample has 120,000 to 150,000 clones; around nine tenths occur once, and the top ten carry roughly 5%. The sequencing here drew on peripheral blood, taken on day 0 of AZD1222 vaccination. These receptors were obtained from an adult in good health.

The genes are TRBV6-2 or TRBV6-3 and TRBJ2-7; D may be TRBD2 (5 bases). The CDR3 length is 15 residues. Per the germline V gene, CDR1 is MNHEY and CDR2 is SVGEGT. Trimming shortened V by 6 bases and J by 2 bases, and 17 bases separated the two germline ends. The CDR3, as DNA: TGTGCCAGCAGCTCTAGTCCCGGAGGACCCTACGAGCAGTACTTC. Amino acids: CASSSSPGGPYEQYF.

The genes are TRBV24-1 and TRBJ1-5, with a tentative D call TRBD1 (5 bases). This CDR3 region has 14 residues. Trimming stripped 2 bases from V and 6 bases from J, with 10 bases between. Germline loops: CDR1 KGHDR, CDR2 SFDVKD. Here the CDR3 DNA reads TGTGCCACCAGTGATTCGTTGGGGACTCAGCCCCAGCATTTT. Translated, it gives CATSDSLGTQPQHF.

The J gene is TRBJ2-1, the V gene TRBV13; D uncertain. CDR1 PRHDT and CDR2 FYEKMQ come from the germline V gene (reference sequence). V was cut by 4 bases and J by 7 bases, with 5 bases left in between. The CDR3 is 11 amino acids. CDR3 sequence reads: CASSWMNEQFF. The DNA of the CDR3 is TGTGCCAGCAGCTGGATGAATGAGCAGTTCTTC.

The CDR3 region is CASSSAGEAAEQFF. The DNA of the CDR3 is TGTGCCAGCAGCTCAGCGGGGGAGGCGGCTGAGCAGTTCTTC. The chain is built from TRBV7-9 and TRBJ2-1, with 8 bases identical to TRBD2. The V segment lost 4 bases and the J segment 9 bases; nucleotides outside the gene matches: 8. Germline V gene sequence: CDR1 SEHNR, CDR2 FQNEAQ (reference sequence). CDR3 length: 14 residues.

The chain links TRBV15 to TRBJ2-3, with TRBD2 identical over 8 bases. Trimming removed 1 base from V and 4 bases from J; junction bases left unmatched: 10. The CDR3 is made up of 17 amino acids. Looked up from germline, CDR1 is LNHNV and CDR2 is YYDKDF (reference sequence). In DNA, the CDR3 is TGTGCCACCAGCAGAGGAATAAGGAGCGGGAGTCCAGATACGCAGTATTTT. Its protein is CATSRGIRSGSPDTQYF.

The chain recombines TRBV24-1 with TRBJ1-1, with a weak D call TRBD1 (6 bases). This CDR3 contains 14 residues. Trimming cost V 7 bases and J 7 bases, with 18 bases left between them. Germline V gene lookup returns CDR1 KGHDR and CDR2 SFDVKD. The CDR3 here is CATRYRLEGVEAFF. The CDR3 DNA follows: TGTGCCACCAGGTACCGGCTGGAGGGGGTTGAAGCTTTCTTT.

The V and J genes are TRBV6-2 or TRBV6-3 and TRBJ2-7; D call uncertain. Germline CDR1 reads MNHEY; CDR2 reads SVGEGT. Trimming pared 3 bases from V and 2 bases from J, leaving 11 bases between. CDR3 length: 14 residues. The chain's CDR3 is CASSYSKLTYEQYF. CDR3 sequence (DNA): TGTGCCAGCAGTTATTCGAAGTTAACCTACGAGCAGTACTTC.

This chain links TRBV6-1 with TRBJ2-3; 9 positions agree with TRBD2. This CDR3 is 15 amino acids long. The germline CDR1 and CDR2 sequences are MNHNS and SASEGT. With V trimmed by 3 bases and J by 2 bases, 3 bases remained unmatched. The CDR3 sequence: CASSEASGVTDTQYF. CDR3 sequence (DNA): TGTGCCAGCAGTGAGGCTAGCGGGGTCACAGATACGCAGTATTTT.

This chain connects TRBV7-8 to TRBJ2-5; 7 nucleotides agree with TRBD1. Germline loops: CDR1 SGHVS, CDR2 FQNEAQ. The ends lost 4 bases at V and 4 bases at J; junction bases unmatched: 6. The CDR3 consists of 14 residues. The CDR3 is CASSSQTGRETQYF. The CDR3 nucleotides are TGTGCCAGCAGCTCACAGACAGGGCGAGAGACCCAGTACTTC.

The CDR3 spells CASSEAAGGYTDTQYF. The CDR3 DNA follows: TGTGCCAGCAGTGAGGCGGCAGGGGGTTATACAGATACGCAGTATTTT. The chain combines TRBV6-1 with TRBJ2-3; TRBD1 aligns across 7 bases. This CDR3 is built from 16 residues. Trimming took 3 bases from V and 3 from J; bases not matched to a gene: 9. Germline values: CDR1 MNHNS, CDR2 SASEGT.

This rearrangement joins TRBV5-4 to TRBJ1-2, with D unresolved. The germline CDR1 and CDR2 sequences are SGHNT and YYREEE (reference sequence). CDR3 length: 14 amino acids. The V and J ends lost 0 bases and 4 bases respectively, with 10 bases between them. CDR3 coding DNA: TGTGCCAGCAGCTTGGGGCAGGTGGGCTATGGCTACACCTTC. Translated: CASSLGQVGYGYTF.

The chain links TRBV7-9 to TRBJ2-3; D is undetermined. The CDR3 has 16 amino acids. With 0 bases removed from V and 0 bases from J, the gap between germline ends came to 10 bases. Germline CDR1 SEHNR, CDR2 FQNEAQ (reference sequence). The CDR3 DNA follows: TGTGCCAGCAGCTTAGCGGTGCGTTCTAGCACAGATACGCAGTATTTT. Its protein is CASSLAVRSSTDTQYF. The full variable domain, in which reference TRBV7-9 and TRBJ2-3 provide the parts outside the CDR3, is DTGVSQNPRHKITKRGQNVTFRCDPISEHNRLYWYRQTLGQGPEFLTYFQNEAQLEKSRLLSDRFSAERPKGSFSTLEIQRTEQGDSAMYLCASSLAVRSSTDTQYFGPGTRLTVL.

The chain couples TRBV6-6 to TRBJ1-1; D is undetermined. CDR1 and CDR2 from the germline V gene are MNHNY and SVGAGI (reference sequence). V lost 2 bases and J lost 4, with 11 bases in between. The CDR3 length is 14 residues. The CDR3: CASSYGEVRTEAFF. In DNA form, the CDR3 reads TGTGCCAGCAGTTACGGGGAGGTGCGCACTGAAGCTTTCTTT.

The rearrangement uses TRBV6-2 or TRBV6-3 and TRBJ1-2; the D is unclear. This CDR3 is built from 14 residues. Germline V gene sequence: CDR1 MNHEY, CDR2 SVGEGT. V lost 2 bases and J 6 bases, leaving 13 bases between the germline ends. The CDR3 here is CASSYRKHQDGYTF. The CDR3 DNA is TGTGCCAGCAGTTACCGGAAACATCAAGATGGCTACACCTTC.

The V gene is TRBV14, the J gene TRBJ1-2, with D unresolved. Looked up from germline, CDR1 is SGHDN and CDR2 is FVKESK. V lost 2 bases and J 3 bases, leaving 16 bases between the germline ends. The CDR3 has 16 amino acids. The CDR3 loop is CASSQLGADNDYGYTF. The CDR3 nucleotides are TGTGCCAGCAGCCAACTTGGTGCAGATAACGACTATGGCTACACCTTC.

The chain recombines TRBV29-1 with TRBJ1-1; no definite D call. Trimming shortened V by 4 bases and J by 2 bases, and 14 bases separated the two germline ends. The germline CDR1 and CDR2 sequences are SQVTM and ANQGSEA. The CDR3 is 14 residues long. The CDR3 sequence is CSVVVSGRNTEAFF. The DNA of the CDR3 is TGCAGCGTTGTGGTCAGTGGACGAAACACTGAAGCTTTCTTT.

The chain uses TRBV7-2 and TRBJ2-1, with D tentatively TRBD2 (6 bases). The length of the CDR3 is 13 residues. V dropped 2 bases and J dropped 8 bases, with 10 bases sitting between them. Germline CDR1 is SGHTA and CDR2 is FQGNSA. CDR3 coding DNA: TGTGCCAGCAGCTTAAACCAGCGGGATGAGCAGTTCTTC. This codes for CASSLNQRDEQFF. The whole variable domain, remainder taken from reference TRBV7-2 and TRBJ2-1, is GAGVSQSPSNKVTEKGKDVELRCDPISGHTALYWYRQSLGQGLEFLIYFQGNSAPDKSGLPSDRFSAERTGGSVSTLTIQRTQQEDSAVYLCASSLNQRDEQFFGPGTRLTVL.